Below are 9 T cell receptor beta chains sequenced from a single sample in a study of T cell clonality in common variable immunodeficiency. The assay was immunoSEQ multiplex PCR, and TCRdb's table has in-frame clones only and misses some. The repertoire yields about 20,000 clones, none seen only once; the top ten contain 2.5% to 3%. The antigens for these receptors are not known. Findings of the study overall: Reportedly, TCR beta sequences from common variable immunodeficiency showed fewer deletions and N-nucleotide insertions.

Material: peripheral blood mononuclear cells. Every receptor here comes from a human donor with common variable immunodeficiency.

This clone was counted between two and nine times. The read falls 3 residues short of the CDR3 end, and the missing part is taken from the germline J gene. The gene calls are TRBV5-1 and TRBJ1-3, with 9 bases that match TRBD1. This CDR3 spans 14 amino acids. The V segment lost 5 bases and the J segment 2 bases; nucleotides outside the gene matches: 2. The germline V gene encodes CDR1 SGHRS and CDR2 YFSETQ. CDR3 sequence: CASRGQGTGNTIYF. CDR3 DNA (partial): TGCGCCAGCAGGGGACAGGGTACTGGAAACACC.

This clone was found a few times. The read ends 3 residues early relative to the CDR3; the germline J gene fills the gap. The chain uses TRBV19 and TRBJ2-1; 9 positions match TRBD2. The germline CDR1 and CDR2 sequences are LNHDA and SQIVND (reference sequence). This CDR3 has 16 residues. The J segment lost 8 bases and the V segment lost 4 bases, leaving 12 bases of the junction unmatched. The CDR3 loop is CASSRGGGGRVYEQFF. CDR3 DNA (partial): TGTGCCAGTAGTAGAGGTGGAGGCGGGAGGGTCTATGAG. The variable domain in full, completed from reference TRBV19 and TRBJ2-1, reads DGGITQSPKYLFRKEGQNVTLSCEQNLNHDAMYWYRQDPGQGLRLIYYSQIVNDFQKGDIAEGYSVSREKKESFPLTVTSAQKNPTAFYLCASSRGGGGRVYEQFFGPGTRLTVL.

This clone was seen more than once but under ten times. The read falls 3 residues short of the CDR3 end, and the missing part is taken from the germline J gene. The V call is TRBV18, the J call TRBJ2-2; perhaps D is TRBD1 or TRBD2 (5 bases each). The V and J ends lost 4 bases and 6 bases respectively, with 12 bases between them. The germline V gene has CDR1 KGHSH and CDR2 LQKENI. This CDR3 is built from 14 residues. Incomplete CDR3 DNA: TGTGCCAGCTCACAGGTCGAGGGGTCCGGGGAG. Its protein product is CASSQVEGSGE. The complete CDR3 protein is CASSQVEGSGELFF.

On this clone: The read terminates 3 residues ahead of where the CDR3 ends, so the germline J gene completes it. V and J are TRBV7-2 and TRBJ1-2; D possibly corresponds to TRBD1 (6 bases). From germline, CDR1 is SGHTA and CDR2 FQGNSA. This CDR3 has 13 residues. CDR3 sequence reads: CASSLGGGGGYTF. The sequenced CDR3 bases are TGTGCCAGCAGCTTAGGGGGGGGCGGCGGC. The complete variable domain, with remaining parts taken from reference TRBV7-2 and TRBJ1-2, reads GAGVSQSPSNKVTEKGKDVELRCDPISGHTALYWYRQSLGQGLEFLIYFQGNSAPDKSGLPSDRFSAERTGGSVSTLTIQRTQQEDSAVYLCASSLGGGGGYTFGSGTRLTVV.

With regard to this clone: Read data end 3 residues before the CDR3 end; the end is taken from the germline J gene. The genes are TRBV20-1 and TRBJ2-5, with 10 nucleotides matching TRBD1. The germline gives CDR1 DFQATT, CDR2 SNEGSKA (reference sequence). The CDR3 length is 13 residues. Unmatched junction bases numbered 5, after V lost 4 bases and J lost 6 bases. The CDR3 loop reads CSATTGGGKTQYF. The covered CDR3 bases are TGCAGTGCTACGACAGGGGGCGGGAAGACC.

On this clone: The read comes to an end 3 residues before the CDR3 does, leaving the germline J gene to fill in the end. The genes are TRBV19 and TRBJ1-4; 7 nucleotides match TRBD1. The CDR3 sequence is 14 residues long. The germline V gene encodes CDR1 LNHDA and CDR2 SQIVND (reference sequence). Losses at the gene ends were 6 bases for V and 8 bases for J; bases not matched to a gene: 9. Partial CDR3 DNA: TGTGCCAGTAGCGGACAGGAGATAGGGGAAAAA. As protein: CASSGQEIGEK. The complete CDR3 reads CASSGQEIGEKLFF.

This clone was recorded a few times. The observed sequence ends 3 residues before the CDR3 terminus, with the missing tail filled in from the germline J gene. The rearrangement joins TRBV5-4 to TRBJ2-5, with 7 bases matching TRBD1. The length of the CDR3 is 15 residues. V dropped 7 bases and J dropped 3; count of bases not matched to a gene: 12. Germline V gene lookup returns CDR1 SGHNT and CDR2 YYREEE (reference sequence). The CDR3 DNA, read in part, is TGTGCCAGCCACAAAGGGGACAGATCGGAAGAGACC. Translation: CASHKGDRSEET. The CDR3 as a whole reads CASHKGDRSEETQYF.

This CDR3 reads CASSPSGGRETQYF. CDR3 DNA (partial): TGTGCCAGCAGTCCCTCAGGGGGCAGAGAGACC. The chain is built from TRBV7-9 and TRBJ2-5; 8 bases fit TRBD1. The CDR3 extends 3 residues past the end of the read, so its final part is completed from the germline J gene. Germline-derived CDR1 and CDR2 are SEHNR and FQNEAQ (reference sequence). The V gene end was trimmed by 6 bases and the J gene end by 4 bases; junction bases not matched to a gene: 7. The CDR3 loop spans 14 amino acids.

This clone was detected only a few times. Sequencing ends 3 residues short of the CDR3 end; the germline J gene provides the rest. The chain carries TRBV6-2 or TRBV6-3 and TRBJ2-7; 7 positions agree with TRBD2. Trimming cost V 7 bases and J 4 bases; bases outside gene matches: 7. This CDR3 is built from 13 residues. Germline CDR1 reads MNHEY; CDR2 reads SVGEGT. The CDR3: CASTGGSSYEQYF. CDR3 bases read: TGTGCCAGCACAGGCGGGAGCTCATACGAG.